One sample yielded the 28 T cell receptor beta chains listed below, sequenced in a study of cytomegalovirus exposure and HLA in healthy donors. This PCR relied on a set of 60 Vbeta primers and 13 Jbeta primers. Using immunoSEQ multiplex PCR, the repertoire was profiled, and TCRdb retains in-frame clones only, with some absent. The data hold around 91,000 clones, with 78% observed a single time. Source material: PBMCs. The receptor source for this set is a male donor in good health and CMV-seropositive.

The gene calls are TRBV14 and TRBJ1-3; D is possibly TRBD1 (6 bases). V was cut by 4 bases and J by 0 bases, with 10 bases left in between. Germline lookup yields CDR1 SGHDN and CDR2 FVKESK. This CDR3 spans 15 amino acids. CDR3 nucleotides: TGTGCCAGCAGCCCTTGGACAGTCTCTGGAAACACCATATATTTT. It codes for CASSPWTVSGNTIYF.

This clone is medium-sized within its sample. The rearrangement uses TRBV18 and TRBJ2-1; tentative D call: TRBD2 (7 bases). The CDR3 covers 15 residues. V was shortened by 5 bases and J by 8 bases, with 19 bases between the two germline ends. Per germline, CDR1 KGHSH and CDR2 LQKENI. CDR3 region: CASSYGGPPGDEQFF. The DNA for the CDR3 is TGTGCCAGCTCATACGGGGGGCCACCCGGGGATGAGCAGTTCTTC. The full variable domain, rest sourced from reference TRBV18 and TRBJ2-1, is NAGVMQNPRHLVRRRGQEARLRCSPMKGHSHVYWYRQLPEEGLKFMVYLQKENIIDESGMPKERFSAEFPKEGPSILRIQQVVRGDSAAYFCASSYGGPPGDEQFFGPGTRLTVL.

The chain employs TRBV13 and TRBJ2-1; D not resolved. CDR1 is PRHDT, CDR2 FYEKMQ, per germline (reference sequence). Trimming left V 5 bases short and J 0 bases short, with 8 bases between. This CDR3 contains 14 residues. The CDR3 loop reads CASSPLRSYNEQFF. DNA of the CDR3: TGTGCCAGCAGCCCCCTCCGCTCCTACAATGAGCAGTTCTTC.

This clone was counted only a few times. The chain recombines TRBV19 with TRBJ2-6; D unclear. This CDR3 comprises 14 residues. Trimming removed 7 bases from V and 1 base from J, with 8 bases in between. From germline, CDR1 is LNHDA and CDR2 SQIVND (reference sequence). The CDR3 DNA sequence: TGTGCCAGTATGAGTGATTCTGGGGCCAACGTCCTGACTTTC. This codes for CASMSDSGANVLTF.

The chain employs TRBV27 and TRBJ2-7; D is perhaps TRBD2 (6 bases). The V end lost 7 bases, the J end lost 6 bases, and 22 bases lay between the germline ends. The germline gives CDR1 MNHEY, CDR2 SMNVEV (reference sequence). The CDR3 has 15 residues. CDR3 sequence reads: CASKNSGSWGVEQYF. The CDR3 DNA sequence: TGTGCCAGCAAAAATTCAGGGAGTTGGGGGGTCGAGCAGTACTTC.

The rearrangement joins TRBV6-1 to TRBJ2-1; 13 bases agree with TRBD2. V gave up 4 bases and J gave up 5 bases; unmatched junction bases: 5. This CDR3 has 16 amino acids. The V gene's germline CDR1 is MNHNS and CDR2 SASEGT. CDR3 loop: CASSVRTSGSNNEQFF. The CDR3 DNA reads TGTGCCAGCAGTGTCCGGACTAGCGGGAGCAACAATGAGCAGTTCTTC.

The chain is built from TRBV5-1 and TRBJ2-1, with a tentative D call TRBD2 (5 bases). Germline V lookup: CDR1 SGHRS, CDR2 YFSETQ. The CDR3 runs 16 residues. Trimming pared 4 bases from V and 0 bases from J, leaving 14 bases between. The CDR3 spells CASSNGLTSSYNEQFF. The CDR3 DNA is TGCGCCAGCAGCAACGGACTGACGAGCTCCTACAATGAGCAGTTCTTC. Complete variable domain (other parts from reference TRBV5-1 and TRBJ2-1): KAGVTQTPRYLIKTRGQQVTLSCSPISGHRSVSWYQQTPGQGLQFLFEYFSETQRNKGNFPGRFSGRQFSNSRSEMNVSTLELGDSALYLCASSNGLTSSYNEQFFGPGTRLTVL.

This chain connects TRBV19 to TRBJ1-5; TRBD1 is a possible D gene (6 bases). Germline V lookup: CDR1 LNHDA, CDR2 SQIVND (reference sequence). The CDR3 contains 15 residues. Trimming removed 3 bases from V and 5 bases from J, with 14 bases in between. This CDR3 reads CASSIWGRPDQPQHF. CDR3 DNA sequence: TGTGCCAGTAGTATCTGGGGGCGTCCCGATCAGCCCCAGCATTTT.

In this sample, this clone turned up a few times. V is TRBV5-5 and J is TRBJ2-3; 8 positions agree with TRBD2. The CDR3 runs 16 residues. J gave up 1 base and V 0 bases, and 4 bases lay outside the gene matches. Germline V gene lookup returns CDR1 SGHKS and CDR2 YYEKEE (reference sequence). DNA of the CDR3: TGTGCCAGCAGCTTGGCCCCGGGGGGGGGCACAGATACGCAGTATTTT. It yields the protein CASSLAPGGGTDTQYF.

The chain is built from TRBV25-1 and TRBJ2-7; D is unclear. The germline V gene has CDR1 MGHDK and CDR2 SYGVNS. The V end lost 4 bases, the J end lost 2 bases, and 9 bases lay between the germline ends. The CDR3 length is 13 residues. CDR3 protein: CASSALPAYEQYF. CDR3 nucleotide sequence: TGTGCCAGCAGTGCGCTGCCAGCCTACGAGCAGTACTTC.

V and J are TRBV14 and TRBJ2-5; D is undetermined. CDR3 length: 15 amino acids. Trimming left V 0 bases short and J 1 base short, with 9 bases between. Germline CDR1 reads SGHDN; CDR2 reads FVKESK. The CDR3 sequence: CASSQDRRAQETQYF. The CDR3, as DNA: TGTGCCAGCAGCCAAGATCGGAGAGCCCAAGAGACCCAGTACTTC. Looking up the rest from reference TRBV14 and TRBJ2-5 gives the full variable domain: EAGVTQFPSHSVIEKGQTVTLRCDPISGHDNLYWYRRVMGKEIKFLLHFVKESKQDESGMPNNRFLAERTGGTYSTLKVQPAELEDSGVYFCASSQDRRAQETQYFGPGTRLLVL.

The chain joins TRBV9 to TRBJ1-1; 7 bases map to TRBD1. J lost 4 bases, V lost 0 bases, and 12 bases had no gene match. This CDR3 is 17 amino acids long. Germline V CDR1 and CDR2: SGDLS, YYNGEE. Here the CDR3 reads CASSVDAGGGSITEAFF. The CDR3 nucleotides read TGTGCCAGCAGCGTAGATGCAGGGGGAGGTAGTATCACTGAAGCTTTCTTT.

V is TRBV9 and J is TRBJ2-1, with 9 bases lining up with TRBD2. The CDR3 runs to 15 residues. Germline CDR1 and CDR2: SGDLS and YYNGEE. V dropped 3 bases and J dropped 8; count of bases not matched to a gene: 9. The CDR3 is CASSGLAAPGDEQFF. For the CDR3, the DNA is TGTGCCAGCAGCGGACTAGCGGCCCCTGGGGATGAGCAGTTCTTC.

This clone was recorded a few times. The rearrangement joins TRBV2 to TRBJ2-6; possibly TRBD2 for D (5 bases). The V end was cut by 9 bases, the J end by 0 bases, with 12 bases between. Germline V gives CDR1 SNHLY, CDR2 FYNNEI. The CDR3 loop spans 15 amino acids. CDR3 nucleotides: TGTGCCAGTTCCTTGGGAGTCTCTGGGGCCAACGTCCTGACTTTC. Translation: CASSLGVSGANVLTF.

This clone has just one count. The chain combines TRBV18 with TRBJ2-7; 7 bases fit TRBD1. The CDR3 runs 16 residues. V lost 3 bases to trimming and J lost 2 bases; unmatched junction nucleotides: 10. CDR1 is KGHSH and CDR2 is LQKENI in the germline V gene. The CDR3, as DNA: TGTGCCAGCTCACCGTCCGGACAGGTTAAAGCCTACGAGCAGTACTTC. It yields the protein CASSPSGQVKAYEQYF.

The rearrangement links TRBV19 to TRBJ1-4; D is undetermined. CDR1 is LNHDA, CDR2 SQIVND, per germline (reference sequence). This CDR3 spans 17 amino acids. The V end was cut by 7 bases, the J end by 0 bases, with 18 bases between. DNA for the CDR3: TGTGCCAGTACCCCATCGAGCCCCGTAGCAACTAATGAAAAACTGTTTTTT. Its protein product is CASTPSSPVATNEKLFF.

This clone has only a few counts. This chain uses TRBV30 with TRBJ2-7; tentatively, D is TRBD1 (5 bases). V lost 3 bases to trimming and J lost 4 bases, with 16 bases between them. This CDR3 comprises 14 residues. Germline lookup yields CDR1 GTSNPN and CDR2 SVGIG (reference sequence). The CDR3 DNA sequence: TGTGCCTGGAGGCGGACAACTACAGGATACGAGCAGTACTTC. Translated, it gives CAWRRTTTGYEQYF. Variable domain in full (rest from reference TRBV30 and TRBJ2-7): SQTIHQWPATLVQPVGSPLSLECTVEGTSNPNLYWYRQAAGRGLQLLFYSVGIGQISSEVPQNLSASRPQDRQFILSSKKLLLSDSGFYLCAWRRTTTGYEQYFGPGTRLTVT.

The chain has TRBV28 and TRBJ1-1; a possible D gene is TRBD1 (6 bases). The CDR3 has 17 amino acids. The V gene's germline CDR1 is MDHEN and CDR2 SYDVKM. The ends were cut back, 8 bases at V and 2 bases at J, with 24 bases in the middle. The CDR3 protein is CASSGLQGLWGNTEAFF. DNA for the CDR3: TGTGCCAGCTCCGGGTTGCAGGGGCTGTGGGGAAACACTGAAGCTTTCTTT. Combining the CDR3 with reference TRBV28 and TRBJ1-1 gives the whole variable domain DVKVTQSSRYLVKRTGEKVFLECVQDMDHENMFWYRQDPGLGLRLIYFSYDVKMKEKGDIPEGYSVSREKKERFSLILESASTNQTSMYLCASSGLQGLWGNTEAFFGQGTRLTVV.

This clone was seen just once. The rearrangement uses TRBV30 and TRBJ2-2; D is ambiguous. Looked up from germline, CDR1 is GTSNPN and CDR2 is SVGIG (reference sequence). V dropped 4 bases and J dropped 4 bases, with 13 bases sitting between them. The CDR3 contains 14 residues. The CDR3 DNA sequence: TGTGCCTGGATGGCGACTGCCATCACCGGGGAGCTGTTTTTT. This translates into CAWMATAITGELFF.

The CDR3 loop is CATLRRERNTIYF. The DNA of the CDR3 is TGTGCCACCCTAAGGAGGGAGAGAAACACCATATATTTT. V is TRBV28 and J is TRBJ1-3; D gene uncertain. CDR3 length: 13 amino acids. V was cut by 10 bases and J by 5 bases, with 15 bases left in between. Per germline, CDR1 MDHEN and CDR2 SYDVKM.

The genes are TRBV27 and TRBJ2-4; the D gene is possibly TRBD1 (5 bases). Germline V lookup: CDR1 MNHEY, CDR2 SMNVEV (reference sequence). The ends were cut back, 0 bases at V and 1 base at J, with 7 bases in the middle. The CDR3 has 15 residues. This CDR3 reads CASSLSGVAKNIQYF. As DNA, the CDR3 is TGTGCCAGCAGTTTATCAGGGGTGGCCAAAAACATTCAGTACTTC.

This clone was seen a single time. CDR3 protein: CASSLGTSGGVETQYF. In DNA, the CDR3 is TGTGCCAGCAGCTTAGGGACTAGCGGGGGGGTAGAGACCCAGTACTTC. The V call is TRBV7-3, the J call TRBJ2-5, with 16 bases fitting TRBD2. The CDR3 is 16 residues long. V shed 2 bases and J 4 bases; nucleotides not matched to a gene: 1. Germline-derived CDR1 and CDR2 are SGHTA and FQGTGA.

V is TRBV13 and J is TRBJ2-2, with TRBD2 as a possible D gene (6 bases). CDR1 is PRHDT and CDR2 is FYEKMQ in the germline V gene (reference sequence). Trimming removed 3 bases at V and 0 bases at J, with 11 bases between. The CDR3 consists of 16 residues. CDR3: CASSFPGLANTGELFF. As DNA, the CDR3 is TGTGCCAGCAGCTTTCCGGGACTGGCGAACACCGGGGAGCTGTTTTTT.

This clone is a singleton in its sample. CDR3 protein: CASSEGLVKNIQYF. The CDR3 nucleotides are TGTGCCAGCAGTGAAGGACTAGTTAAAAACATTCAGTACTTC. This sequence joins TRBV2 and TRBJ2-4; weak D call: TRBD2 (6 bases). Germline V CDR1 and CDR2: SNHLY, FYNNEI. This CDR3 has 14 residues. V was pared by 1 base and J by 4 bases, with 8 bases between.

The chain uses TRBV13 and TRBJ2-1; D not certain. Germline V gives CDR1 PRHDT, CDR2 FYEKMQ (reference sequence). V shed 5 bases and J shed 9 bases, with 11 bases lying between them. The CDR3 loop spans 12 amino acids. The CDR3 DNA follows: TGTGCCAGCAGCGCAACCGGTCCTGAGCAGTTCTTC. Residues: CASSATGPEQFF.

The chain is built from TRBV2 and TRBJ1-1; 7 bases map to TRBD1. The V gene's germline CDR1 is SNHLY and CDR2 FYNNEI. Trimming at V came to 5 bases and at J to 7 bases, leaving 13 bases not matched to a gene. The CDR3 has 15 amino acids. CDR3 bases: TGTGCCAGCAGTCACGAATGGGACAGAGAAAATGAAGCTTTCTTT. It encodes CASSHEWDRENEAFF.

V usage is TRBV18 and J usage is TRBJ1-2, with 7 bases aligning to TRBD1. The CDR3 consists of 18 residues. J lost 1 base, V lost 2 bases, and 13 bases had no gene match. Looked up from germline, CDR1 is KGHSH and CDR2 is LQKENI. CDR3 region: CASSPYLAGTDGNYGYTF. As DNA, the CDR3 is TGTGCCAGCTCACCATACTTAGCGGGGACAGACGGTAACTATGGCTACACCTTC.

The V call is TRBV5-1, the J call TRBJ2-3, with D uncertain. In germline, CDR1 is SGHRS, CDR2 YFSETQ. The CDR3 extends over 17 amino acids. V dropped 0 bases and J dropped 5 bases, with 19 bases sitting between them. CDR3 region: CASSLDNRVGRVDTQYF. Written as DNA, the CDR3 is TGCGCCAGCAGCTTGGATAATCGAGTAGGTCGGGTAGATACGCAGTATTTT.